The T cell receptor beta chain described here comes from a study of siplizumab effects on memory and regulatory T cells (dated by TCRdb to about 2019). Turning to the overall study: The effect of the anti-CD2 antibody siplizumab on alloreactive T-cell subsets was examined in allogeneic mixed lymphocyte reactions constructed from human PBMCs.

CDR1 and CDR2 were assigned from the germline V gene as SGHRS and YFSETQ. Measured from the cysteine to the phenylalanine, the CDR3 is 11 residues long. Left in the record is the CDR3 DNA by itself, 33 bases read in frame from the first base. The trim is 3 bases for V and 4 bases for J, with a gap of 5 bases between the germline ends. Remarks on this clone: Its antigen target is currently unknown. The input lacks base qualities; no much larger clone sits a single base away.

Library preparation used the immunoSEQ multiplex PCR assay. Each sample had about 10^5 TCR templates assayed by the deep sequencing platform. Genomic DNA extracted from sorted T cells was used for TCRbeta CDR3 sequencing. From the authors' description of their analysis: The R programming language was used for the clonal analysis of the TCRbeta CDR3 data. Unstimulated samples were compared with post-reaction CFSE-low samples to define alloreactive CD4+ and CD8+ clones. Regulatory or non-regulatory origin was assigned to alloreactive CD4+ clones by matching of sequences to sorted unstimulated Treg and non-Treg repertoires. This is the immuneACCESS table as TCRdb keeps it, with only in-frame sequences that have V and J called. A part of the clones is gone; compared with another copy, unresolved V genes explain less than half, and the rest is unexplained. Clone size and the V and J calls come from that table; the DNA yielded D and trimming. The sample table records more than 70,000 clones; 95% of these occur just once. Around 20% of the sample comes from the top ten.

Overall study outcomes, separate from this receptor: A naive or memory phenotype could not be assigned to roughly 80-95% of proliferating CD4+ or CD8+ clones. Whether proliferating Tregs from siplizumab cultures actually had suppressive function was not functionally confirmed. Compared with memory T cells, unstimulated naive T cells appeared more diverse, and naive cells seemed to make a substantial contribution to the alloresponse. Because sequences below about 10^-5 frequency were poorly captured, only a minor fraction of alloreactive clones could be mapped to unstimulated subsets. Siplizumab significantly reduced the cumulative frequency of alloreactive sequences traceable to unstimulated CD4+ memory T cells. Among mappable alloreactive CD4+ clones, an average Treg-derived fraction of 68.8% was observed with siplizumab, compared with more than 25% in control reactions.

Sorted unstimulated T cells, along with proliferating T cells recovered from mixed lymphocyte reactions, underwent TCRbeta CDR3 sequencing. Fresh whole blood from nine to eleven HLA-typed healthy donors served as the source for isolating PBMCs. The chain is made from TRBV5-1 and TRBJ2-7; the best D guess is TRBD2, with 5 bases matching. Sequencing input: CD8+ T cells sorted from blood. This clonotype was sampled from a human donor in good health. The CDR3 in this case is CASSSGYEQYF. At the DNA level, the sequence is TGCGCCAGCAGCTCGGGGTACGAGCAGTACTTC.